A single sample is the source of the 8 T cell receptor beta chains below, sequenced in a study of cytomegalovirus exposure and HLA in healthy donors. The PCR made use of 60 Vbeta and 13 Jbeta primers. Assay: immunoSEQ multiplex PCR; the TCRdb copy retains only in-frame clones and omits some. The sample has some 77,000 clones, around 80% seen once. The material sequenced was PBMCs. These receptors all stem from a man aged 50-59 years in good health and CMV-seropositive.

The V and J genes are TRBV9 and TRBJ2-7; TRBD1 matches at 10 bases. CDR1 is SGDLS and CDR2 is YYNGEE in the germline V gene. V dropped 3 bases and J dropped 0; count of bases not matched to a gene: 3. The CDR3 contains 15 residues. The CDR3 region has the DNA TGTGCCAGCAGCGAGGGACAGGGGAGCTCCTACGAGCAGTACTTC. This codes for CASSEGQGSSYEQYF.

Concerning this clone itself: The junction and the germline gene differ at one end; a read error may be behind it. The rearrangement joins TRBV7-9 to TRBJ2-7, with TRBD2 identical over 9 bases. The germline CDR1 and CDR2 sequences are SEHNR and FQNEAQ (reference sequence). The length of the CDR3 is 17 residues. In DNA form, the CDR3 reads TGTTCCAGCAGCTTCCAGGCCCCCGGGACTAGCTACTACGAGCAGTACTTC. Translated: CSSSFQAPGTSYYEQYF.

This clone was counted a single time. This chain links TRBV7-2 with TRBJ2-3; 9 nucleotides match TRBD2. The length of the CDR3 is 15 residues. Germline CDR1 reads SGHTA; CDR2 reads FQGNSA. J was trimmed by 8 bases and V by 4 bases; bases with no gene match: 10. The CDR3 sequence is CASSSRREGRGTQYF. For the CDR3, the DNA is TGTGCCAGCAGCTCCCGGCGGGAGGGCCGGGGTACGCAGTATTTT.

The genes are TRBV7-9 and TRBJ2-3; 7 nucleotides match TRBD2. The CDR3 extends over 15 amino acids. CDR1 and CDR2 from the germline V gene are SEHNR and FQNEAQ (reference sequence). The V and J ends lost 3 bases and 7 bases, in that order; junction bases with no gene match: 10. CDR3 DNA: TGTGCCAGCAGCTTTACCGGACTAGAAAAGAATACGCAGTATTTT. Translation gives CASSFTGLEKNTQYF.

V and J are TRBV2 and TRBJ2-1, with 13 bases lining up with TRBD2. Germline V gives CDR1 SNHLY, CDR2 FYNNEI. The CDR3 spans 16 residues. Trimming cost V 1 base and J 5 bases; bases outside gene matches: 2. CDR3 sequence reads: CASSEGGLAGHNEQFF. DNA of the CDR3: TGTGCCAGCAGTGAAGGGGGACTAGCGGGACACAATGAGCAGTTCTTC.

In DNA, the CDR3 is TGTGCCAGTAGTATAGCCGCAGGGTACTACGAGCAGTACTTC. It yields the protein CASSIAAGYYEQYF. The chain recombines TRBV19 with TRBJ2-7, with D tentatively TRBD1 (5 bases). Trimming took off 1 base at V and 3 bases at J, with 10 bases between the two ends. CDR3 length: 14 residues. CDR1 is LNHDA and CDR2 is SQIVND in the germline V gene (reference sequence).

CDR3 bases: TGTGCCAGCAGCATTCGTACCGGGACAGGGGTCCCTGAAGCTTTCTTT. It translates to CASSIRTGTGVPEAFF. This chain connects TRBV7-2 to TRBJ1-1; 10 bases are a match to TRBD1. The J segment lost 6 bases and the V segment lost 5 bases, leaving 12 bases of the junction unmatched. The CDR3 consists of 16 residues. CDR1 SGHTA and CDR2 FQGNSA come from the germline V gene.

This clone has a single count. The V and J genes are TRBV19 and TRBJ2-1; 10 bases align to TRBD2. The CDR3 is made up of 15 amino acids. The V gene end was trimmed by 5 bases and the J gene end by 6 bases; junction bases not matched to a gene: 7. CDR1 is LNHDA, CDR2 SQIVND, per germline (reference sequence). The CDR3 region has the DNA TGTGCCAGTAGTCTTCTAGCGGGAGCCACCAATGAGCAGTTCTTC. This translates into CASSLLAGATNEQFF.